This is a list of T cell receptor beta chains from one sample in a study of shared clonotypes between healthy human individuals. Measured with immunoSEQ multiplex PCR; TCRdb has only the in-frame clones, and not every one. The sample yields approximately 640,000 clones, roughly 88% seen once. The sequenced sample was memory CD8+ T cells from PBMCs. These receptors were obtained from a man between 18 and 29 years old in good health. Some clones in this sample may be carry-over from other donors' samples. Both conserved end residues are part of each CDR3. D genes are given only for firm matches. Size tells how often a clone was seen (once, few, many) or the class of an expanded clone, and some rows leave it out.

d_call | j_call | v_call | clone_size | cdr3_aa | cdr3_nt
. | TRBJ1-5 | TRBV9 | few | CASSVGSYSNQPQHF | TGTGCCAGCAGCGTAGGCAGCTATAGCAATCAGCCCCAGCATTTT
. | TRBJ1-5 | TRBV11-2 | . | CASSSLGSESNQPQHF | TGTGCCAGCAGCTCGTTAGGATCGGAGAGCAATCAGCCCCAGCATTTT
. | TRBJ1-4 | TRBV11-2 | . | CASSGFGPNEKLFF | TGTGCCAGCAGCGGATTCGGGCCCAATGAAAAACTGTTTTTT
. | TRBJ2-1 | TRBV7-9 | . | CASSSRDGLRSYNEQFF | TGTGCCAGCAGCTCCAGAGACGGACTCAGGTCCTACAATGAGCAGTTCTTC
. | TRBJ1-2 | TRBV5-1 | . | CASSETSGNPGGYTF | TGCGCCAGCAGCGAAACATCAGGGAACCCGGGAGGCTACACCTTC
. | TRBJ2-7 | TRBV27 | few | CASIGPYEQYF | TGTGCCAGTATTGGCCCCTACGAGCAGTACTTC
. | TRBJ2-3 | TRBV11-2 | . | CASSAWRGTDTQYF | TGTGCCAGCAGCGCCTGGCGGGGCACAGATACGCAGTATTTT
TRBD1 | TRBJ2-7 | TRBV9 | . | CASSPGTGSSYEQYF | TGTGCCAGCAGCCCCGGGACAGGGAGCTCCTACGAGCAGTACTTC
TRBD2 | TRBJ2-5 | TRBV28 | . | CASSFARLAEEETQYF | TGTGCCAGCAGTTTCGCCCGACTAGCGGAAGAAGAGACCCAGTACTTC
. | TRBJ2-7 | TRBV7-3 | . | CASSKGLDGEQYF | TGTGCCAGCAGTAAGGGGCTTGACGGCGAGCAGTACTTC
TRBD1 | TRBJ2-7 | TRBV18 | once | CASSPQGAGGYEQYF | TGTGCCAGCTCACCACAGGGGGCAGGAGGCTACGAGCAGTACTTC
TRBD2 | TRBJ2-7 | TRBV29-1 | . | CSVAGGTSGLEQYF | TGCAGCGTTGCGGGCGGGACTAGCGGCCTAGAGCAGTACTTC
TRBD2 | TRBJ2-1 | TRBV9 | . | CASGGLAGQNEQFF | TGTGCCAGCGGGGGACTAGCGGGTCAGAATGAGCAGTTCTTC
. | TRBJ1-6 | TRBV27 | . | CASSSGLWENSPLHF | TGTGCCAGCAGTTCAGGGTTGTGGGAAAATTCACCCCTCCACTTT
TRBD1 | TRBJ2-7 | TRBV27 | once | CATLRQGTYEQYF | TGTGCCACCCTCAGACAGGGTACCTACGAGCAGTACTTC
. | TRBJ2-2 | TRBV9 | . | CASSVGVSVTGELFF | TGTGCCAGCAGCGTAGGGGTCTCCGTCACCGGGGAGCTGTTTTTT
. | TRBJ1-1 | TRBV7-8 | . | CASSLRNTGPTEAFF | TGTGCCAGCAGCTTGAGGAACACAGGGCCCACTGAAGCTTTCTTT
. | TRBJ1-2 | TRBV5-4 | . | CASSQEIQGNYGYTF | TGCGCCAGCAGCCAAGAGATACAGGGTAACTATGGCTACACCTTC
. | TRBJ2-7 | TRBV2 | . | CATQGSSYEQYF | TGTGCCACACAGGGTAGCTCCTACGAGCAGTACTTC
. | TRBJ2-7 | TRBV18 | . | CASSPGSYEQYF | TGTGCCAGCTCACCCGGGAGCTACGAGCAGTACTTC
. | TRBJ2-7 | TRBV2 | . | CASSATVYEQYF | TGTGCCAGCAGCGCTACAGTTTACGAGCAGTACTTC
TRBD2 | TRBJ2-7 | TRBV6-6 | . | CASSWGLAGSYEQYF | TGTGCCAGCAGTTGGGGCCTAGCGGGATCCTACGAGCAGTACTTC
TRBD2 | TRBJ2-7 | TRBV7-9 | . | CASSLEASGIYEQYF | TGTGCCAGCAGCTTAGAAGCTAGCGGGATCTACGAGCAGTACTTC
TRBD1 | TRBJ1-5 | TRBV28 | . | CASSTSRDRDQPQHF | TGTGCCAGCAGTACAAGCCGGGACAGAGATCAGCCCCAGCATTTT
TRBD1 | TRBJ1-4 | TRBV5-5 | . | CASSTRTGYPEKLFF | TGTGCCAGCAGCACCCGGACAGGGTATCCCGAAAAACTGTTTTTT
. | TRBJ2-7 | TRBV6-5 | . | CASRPGTNQLYEQYF | TGTGCCAGCAGACCCGGGACCAATCAACTCTACGAGCAGTACTTC
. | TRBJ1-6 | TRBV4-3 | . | CASSPELLTPRSYNSPLHF | TGCGCCAGCAGCCCGGAATTACTCACGCCGAGGTCCTATAATTCACCCCTCCACTTT
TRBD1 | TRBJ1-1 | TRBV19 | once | CASIPMDRAYTEAFF | TGTGCCAGTATCCCTATGGACAGGGCTTACACTGAAGCTTTCTTT
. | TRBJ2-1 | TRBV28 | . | CASSLVRNNEQFF | TGTGCCAGCAGTTTAGTCAGAAACAATGAGCAGTTCTTC
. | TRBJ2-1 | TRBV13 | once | CASSLGTRTNEQFF | TGTGCCAGCAGCTTAGGGACCAGGACCAATGAGCAGTTCTTC
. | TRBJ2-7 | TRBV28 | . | CASSSGWAYEQYF | TGTGCCAGCAGTTCTGGTTGGGCCTACGAGCAGTACTTC
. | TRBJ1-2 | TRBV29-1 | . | CSVVVGGEHGYTF | TGCAGCGTTGTGGTTGGGGGCGAACATGGCTACACCTTC
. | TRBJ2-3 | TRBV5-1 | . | CASSWIGVAQTSTDTQYF | TGCGCCAGCAGCTGGATCGGGGTAGCCCAAACTAGCACAGATACGCAGTATTTT
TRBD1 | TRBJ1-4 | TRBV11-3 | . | CARRFLGGQGALSEKLFF | TGTGCCAGGCGTTTTTTGGGGGGACAGGGGGCTCTTAGTGAAAAACTGTTTTTT
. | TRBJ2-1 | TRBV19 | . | CASTQRSSYNEQFF | TGTGCCAGTACACAGCGGAGCTCCTACAATGAGCAGTTCTTC
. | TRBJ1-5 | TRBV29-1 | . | CSVGGDQPQHF | TGCAGCGTTGGGGGGGATCAGCCCCAGCATTTT
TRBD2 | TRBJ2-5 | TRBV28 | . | CASSLLFAGGETQYF | TGTGCCAGCAGTTTATTGTTCGCGGGAGGGGAGACCCAGTACTTC
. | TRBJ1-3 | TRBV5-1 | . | CASSWEGAGNTIYF | TGCGCCAGCAGCTGGGAAGGGGCTGGAAACACCATATATTTT
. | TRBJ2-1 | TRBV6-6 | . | CASSPPGGTRGNEQFF | TGTGCCAGCAGTCCCCCAGGGGGGACTAGGGGGAATGAGCAGTTCTTC
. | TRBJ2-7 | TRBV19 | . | CASSHSYDRTSSYEQYF | TGTGCCAGTAGTCATTCCTATGACAGGACCAGCTCCTACGAGCAGTACTTC
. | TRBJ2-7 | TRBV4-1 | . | CASSQEPGQEVEQYF | TGCGCCAGCAGCCAAGAGCCGGGCCAGGAGGTTGAGCAGTACTTC
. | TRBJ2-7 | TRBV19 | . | CASSIGMVGQGSYEQYF | TGTGCCAGTAGTATAGGGATGGTCGGGCAGGGTTCCTACGAGCAGTACTTC
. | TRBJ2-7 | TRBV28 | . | CASSLLPYYEQYF | TGTGCCAGCAGTTTATTACCCTACTACGAGCAGTACTTC
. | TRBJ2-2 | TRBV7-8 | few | CASSLTGELFF | TGTGCCAGCAGCTTAACCGGGGAGCTGTTTTTT
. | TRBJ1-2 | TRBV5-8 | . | CASKTLIIDQRSYGYTF | TGTGCCAGCAAGACACTCATAATAGATCAGAGAAGCTATGGCTACACCTTC
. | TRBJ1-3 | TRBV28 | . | CASTESVYLNTIYF | TGTGCCAGCACCGAGTCCGTGTACCTAAACACCATATATTTT
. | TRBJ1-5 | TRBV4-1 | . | CASSQPPGEEISNQPQHF | TGCGCCAGCAGCCAACCCCCGGGGGAGGAGATTAGCAATCAGCCCCAGCATTTT
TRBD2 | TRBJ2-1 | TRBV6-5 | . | CASSFGTSGLGEQFF | TGTGCCAGCAGTTTTGGGACTAGCGGGTTAGGTGAGCAGTTCTTC
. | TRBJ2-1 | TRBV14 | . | CASSQSWHEQFF | TGTGCCAGCAGCCAAAGTTGGCATGAGCAGTTCTTC
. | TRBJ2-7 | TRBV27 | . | CASSYRDVKYEQYF | TGTGCCAGCAGCTATCGGGACGTTAAATACGAGCAGTACTTC
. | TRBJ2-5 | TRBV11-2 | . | CASSPPTRETQYF | TGTGCCAGCAGCCCCCCTACCCGAGAGACCCAGTACTTC
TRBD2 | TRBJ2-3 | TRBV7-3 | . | CASSLELAGGLNTQYF | TGTGCCAGCAGCTTAGAATTAGCGGGAGGTTTAAATACGCAGTATTTT
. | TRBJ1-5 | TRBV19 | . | CASSILGNSNQPQHF | TGTGCCAGTAGTATCCTCGGCAATAGCAATCAGCCCCAGCATTTT